These 26 T cell receptor beta chains originate from one sample sequenced in a study of CD8 T cells in ankylosing spondylitis. TCRdb re-called the 5' RACE reads through MiXCR, storing one row per CDR3 protein. Among roughly 490,000 distinct CDR3 sequences listed, less than 6% were seen once. The study, taken as a whole, reports: Blood from ankylosing spondylitis patients appeared to carry a characteristic roughly 8-variant TCR beta motif.

These receptors are not linked to any known antigen. Material: blood, either unsorted or a sorted T cell fraction (not recorded which). The receptors stem from a male donor with ankylosing spondylitis.

In its sample, this clonotype was seen a few times. The chain has TRBV29-1 and TRBJ2-7; tentatively, D is TRBD2 (6 bases). This CDR3 is built from 14 residues. V was trimmed by 2 bases and J by 7 bases, leaving 18 bases between them. Germline V gives CDR1 SQVTM, CDR2 ANQGSEA. DNA for the CDR3: TGCAGCGTTGAAATTCGGGACTCGATCAGAGAGCAGTACTTC. Protein: CSVEIRDSIREQYF.

A few counts support this clonotype. V is TRBV7-2 and J is TRBJ1-1; 7 bases line up with TRBD1. The V gene end was trimmed by 5 bases and the J gene end by 6 bases; junction bases not matched to a gene: 9. The CDR3 sequence is 14 residues long. Per the germline V gene, CDR1 is SGHTA and CDR2 is FQGNSA. In nucleotides, the CDR3 is TGTGCCAGCAGCCTCCGGGACAGCGTGCCTGAAGCTTTCTTT. This gives the protein CASSLRDSVPEAFF. Full variable domain (outside the CDR3, taken from reference TRBV7-2 and TRBJ1-1): GAGVSQSPSNKVTEKGKDVELRCDPISGHTALYWYRQSLGQGLEFLIYFQGNSAPDKSGLPSDRFSAERTGGSVSTLTIQRTQQEDSAVYLCASSLRDSVPEAFFGQGTRLTVV.

This clonotype was found many times. The gene calls are TRBV6-4 and TRBJ1-1; possibly TRBD1 for D (6 bases). Germline V lookup: CDR1 MRHNA, CDR2 SNTAGT. There are 13 residues in the CDR3. V lost 3 bases to trimming and J lost 4 bases, with 9 bases between them. The chain's CDR3 is CASSDFRGTEAFF. The CDR3 DNA is TGTGCCAGCAGTGATTTCAGGGGCACTGAAGCTTTCTTT.

This clonotype was observed at least ten times. This sequence joins TRBV4-3 and TRBJ1-1; D is ambiguous. Germline V gives CDR1 LGHNA, CDR2 YSLEER. The CDR3 is 14 amino acids. The V end lost 1 base, the J end lost 5 bases, and 11 bases lay between the germline ends. CDR3 sequence reads: CASSQGVGGTEAFF. The DNA for the CDR3 is TGCGCCAGCAGCCAAGGGGTCGGCGGGACTGAAGCTTTCTTT.

Ten or more counts support this clonotype. The chain combines TRBV12-3 or TRBV12-4 with TRBJ1-1; 7 bases match TRBD1. The ends lost 0 bases at V and 1 base at J; junction bases unmatched: 2. The CDR3 runs to 15 residues. Here the CDR3 DNA reads TGTGCCAGCAGTTTAGCGGACAGGAGGAACACTGAAGCTTTCTTT. Translating it yields CASSLADRRNTEAFF.

There are a few counts of this clonotype. This sequence joins TRBV3-1 and TRBJ1-1; D is possibly TRBD1 (6 bases). The CDR3 extends over 13 amino acids. Trimming left V 2 bases short and J 6 bases short, with 10 bases between. From germline, CDR1 is LGHDT and CDR2 YNNKEL (reference sequence). The CDR3 bases are TGTGCCAGCAGCCAACACAGGGAGGCTGAAGCTTTCTTT. Translating it yields CASSQHREAEAFF.

There are many counts of this clonotype. V and J are TRBV11-2 and TRBJ1-2; perhaps TRBD1 as D (5 bases). Trimming pared 1 base from V and 4 bases from J, leaving 25 bases between. This CDR3 spans 19 amino acids. CDR1 is SGHAT, CDR2 FQNNGV, per germline. CDR3 DNA: TGTGCCAGCAGCTTAGTTCGCCGGGGCGCAAATAAGCGGGGCTATGGCTACACCTTC. Translating it yields CASSLVRRGANKRGYGYTF.

The chain carries TRBV10-3 and TRBJ1-5, with TRBD1 matching over 12 bases. CDR1 is ENHRY and CDR2 is SYGVKD in the germline V gene. Germline trimming cut 10 bases from V and 6 bases from J; bases unmatched to any gene: 10. The CDR3 consists of 15 residues. This CDR3 reads CASAGTGGEFQPQHF. CDR3 DNA: TGTGCCAGCGCCGGGACAGGGGGCGAGTTTCAGCCCCAGCATTTT.

The V and J genes are TRBV12-3 or TRBV12-4 and TRBJ1-1, with unresolved D. This CDR3 spans 13 amino acids. V was pared by 4 bases and J by 0 bases, with 6 bases between. CDR3 nucleotide sequence: TGTGCCAGCAGTTCCTACGTGAACACTGAAGCTTTCTTT. Translation: CASSSYVNTEAFF.

To note about this clonotype: Just one base apart from a much larger clone, this may be a read error. V usage is TRBV4-1 and J usage is TRBJ1-5; TRBD1 agrees at 8 bases. This CDR3 contains 15 residues. The junction had 4 bases not matched to a gene; V was cut back by 4 bases and J by 2 bases. The germline V gene has CDR1 MGHRA and CDR2 YSYEKL. The CDR3 is CASSRGQARNQPQHF. The CDR3 nucleotides are TGCGCCAGCAGCCGGGGACAGGCTCGCAATCAGCCCCAGCATTTT.

In its sample, this clonotype was seen many times. V and J are TRBV12-3 or TRBV12-4 and TRBJ2-2; possibly TRBD2 for D (6 bases). The germline V and J ends were trimmed by 2 bases and 6 bases, with 10 bases remaining between them. The CDR3 loop spans 14 amino acids. CDR3 DNA sequence: TGTGCCAGCAGTTTACGCGGGGTTGCCGGGGAGCTGTTTTTT. This sequence encodes CASSLRGVAGELFF.

The table lists this clonotype with many counts. The rearrangement links TRBV3-1 to TRBJ2-6, with D uncertain. CDR1 is LGHDT and CDR2 is YNNKEL in the germline V gene (reference sequence). V gave up 4 bases and J gave up 0 bases, with 4 bases separating them. The CDR3 length is 14 residues. The CDR3 sequence is CASSRSSGANVLTF. The CDR3 DNA follows: TGTGCCAGCAGCCGGAGCTCTGGGGCCAACGTCCTGACTTTC.

There are many counts of this clonotype. This CDR3 reads CASSWGAGELFF. Here the CDR3 DNA reads TGTGCCAGCAGCTGGGGGGCCGGGGAGCTGTTTTTT. This sequence joins TRBV7-2 and TRBJ2-2; D might be TRBD2 (6 bases). Germline CDR1 SGHTA, CDR2 FQGNSA. This CDR3 has 12 amino acids. Trimming pared 4 bases from V and 6 bases from J, leaving 6 bases between.

This clonotype has a count of ten or more. This chain joins TRBV12-3 or TRBV12-4 and TRBJ1-1; the match to TRBD1 covers 11 bases. V was pared by 6 bases and J by 5 bases, with 8 bases of the junction left unmatched. The CDR3 loop spans 15 amino acids. Written as DNA, the CDR3 is TGTGCCAGCAGCCTCGGGACAGGGGGACGAACTGAAGCTTTCTTT. It encodes CASSLGTGGRTEAFF.

At least ten counts were recorded for this clonotype. The genes are TRBV3-1 and TRBJ2-7; possible D gene TRBD2, 6 bases. The germline CDR1 and CDR2 sequences are LGHDT and YNNKEL (reference sequence). This CDR3 is 12 amino acids long. V lost 4 bases to trimming and J lost 6 bases, with 10 bases between them. CDR3 residues: CASSLPGAEQYF. As DNA, the CDR3 is TGTGCCAGCAGCCTTCCGGGAGCCGAGCAGTACTTC.

This clonotype was recorded at least ten times. The genes are TRBV7-2 and TRBJ2-1; D possibly corresponds to TRBD2 (6 bases). Trimming took off 10 bases at V and 2 bases at J, with 18 bases between the two ends. The germline V gene has CDR1 SGHTA and CDR2 FQGNSA. The CDR3 length is 15 residues. CDR3 in amino acids: CATKRAPSPYNEQFF. Here the CDR3 DNA reads TGTGCCACCAAGCGGGCCCCTAGTCCCTACAATGAGCAGTTCTTC.

This clonotype was observed at least ten times. This sequence joins TRBV20-1 and TRBJ2-5; D remains ambiguous. The ends were cut back, 8 bases at V and 2 bases at J, with 9 bases in the middle. Germline V gives CDR1 DFQATT, CDR2 SNEGSKA (reference sequence). The CDR3 spans 11 residues. Here the CDR3 reads CSHARQETQYF. CDR3 DNA sequence: TGCAGTCATGCTAGGCAAGAGACCCAGTACTTC.

This clonotype was seen at least ten times. The rearrangement uses TRBV20-1 and TRBJ1-2; no reliable D call. Per germline, CDR1 DFQATT and CDR2 SNEGSKA (reference sequence). The ends were cut back, 5 bases at V and 11 bases at J, with 15 bases in the middle. The CDR3 runs to 11 residues. CDR3 amino acids: CSAEGSRLYTF. The CDR3 DNA reads TGCAGTGCTGAGGGATCTAGACTGTACACCTTC.

This clonotype was seen ten or more times. The V and J genes are TRBV6-1 and TRBJ1-2, with 8 bases fitting TRBD1. The germline V gene has CDR1 MNHNS and CDR2 SASEGT. The length of the CDR3 is 14 residues. V lost 7 bases to trimming and J lost 4 bases; unmatched junction nucleotides: 8. The CDR3 loop reads CASTGTGRAYGYTF. CDR3 in DNA: TGTGCCAGCACCGGGACAGGAAGAGCCTATGGCTACACCTTC.

The rearrangement uses TRBV15 and TRBJ2-7, with a weak D call TRBD2 (5 bases). Trimming took off 1 base at V and 5 bases at J, with 12 bases between the two ends. Germline V gene sequence: CDR1 LNHNV, CDR2 YYDKDF (reference sequence). The CDR3 covers 14 residues. The CDR3 here is CATSRVRGSDEQYF. The CDR3, as DNA: TGTGCCACCAGCAGAGTCCGGGGATCGGACGAGCAGTACTTC.

At least ten counts were recorded for this clonotype. The gene calls are TRBV20-1 and TRBJ1-1, with D hard to call. The CDR3 runs to 13 residues. The V end lost 5 bases, the J end lost 1 base, and 11 bases lay between the germline ends. From germline, CDR1 is DFQATT and CDR2 SNEGSKA (reference sequence). The CDR3 loop is CSARPDGNTEAFF. CDR3 nucleotide sequence: TGCAGTGCTCGTCCGGACGGGAACACTGAAGCTTTCTTT.

This clonotype has a count of ten or more. The chain has TRBV15 and TRBJ1-1, with D hard to call. Germline V gives CDR1 LNHNV, CDR2 YYDKDF (reference sequence). This CDR3 comprises 12 residues. The germline V and J ends were trimmed by 1 base and 6 bases, with 6 bases remaining between them. The CDR3 DNA is TGTGCCACCAGCAGAGGGGAGGCTGAAGCTTTCTTT. It is translated as CATSRGEAEAFF.

This clonotype was observed many times. This sequence joins TRBV20-1 and TRBJ2-3; perhaps TRBD2 as D (6 bases). With 6 bases removed from V and 0 bases from J, the gap between germline ends came to 16 bases. In germline, CDR1 is DFQATT, CDR2 SNEGSKA (reference sequence). This CDR3 is built from 15 residues. The CDR3 loop is CSAMGLHPSTDTQYF. The CDR3 bases are TGCAGTGCAATGGGACTTCATCCTAGCACAGATACGCAGTATTTT.

This clonotype showed up many times. The genes are TRBV5-1 and TRBJ1-3; D perhaps matches TRBD1 (6 bases). CDR3 length: 14 amino acids. V lost 9 bases, J lost 0 bases, and 13 bases lay in between. Per germline, CDR1 SGHRS and CDR2 YFSETQ. CDR3 coding DNA: TGCGCCACCAAGAGGGGGATCTCTGGAAACACCATATATTTT. The encoded protein is CATKRGISGNTIYF.

In this sample, this clonotype turned up many times. This chain joins TRBV5-1 and TRBJ2-3; perhaps D is TRBD1 or TRBD2 (7 bases each). The V end was cut by 7 bases, the J end by 4 bases, with 16 bases between. Germline V gives CDR1 SGHRS, CDR2 YFSETQ. The CDR3 consists of 14 residues. CDR3 bases: TGCGCCAGCCGTACAGGGGCGGGGGCAGATACGCAGTATTTT. The encoded protein is CASRTGAGADTQYF. Filled out from reference TRBV5-1 and TRBJ2-3, the complete variable domain reads KAGVTQTPRYLIKTRGQQVTLSCSPISGHRSVSWYQQTPGQGLQFLFEYFSETQRNKGNFPGRFSGRQFSNSRSEMNVSTLELGDSALYLCASRTGAGADTQYFGPGTRLTVL.

This clonotype was observed many times. This chain links TRBV20-1 with TRBJ2-1, with 8 bases that match TRBD2. The CDR3 runs 14 residues. In germline, CDR1 is DFQATT, CDR2 SNEGSKA (reference sequence). V shed 7 bases, J shed 5 bases, and the junction held 10 bases outside the gene matches. CDR3 in amino acids: CSDVWAGGNNEQFF. CDR3 in DNA: TGCAGTGACGTCTGGGCGGGAGGAAACAATGAGCAGTTCTTC.